Detailed here is one TCR beta chain. Methods used by the authors: Counts of nucleated cells, estimated from reference gene primer amplification, were obtained. This table comes from immunoSEQ multiplex PCR, and its TCRdb copy is limited to in-frame clones, with some not included. V, J and clone size reflect that table, while D and trimming were determined from the DNA. Here the sample spans over 200,000 clones, 70% to 90% being singletons. These data belong to a study of blood T cell repertoires in COVID-19. Across the whole study: Italy, Spain and the United States were the sources of the convalescent and acute COVID-19 samples. The cDNA or gDNA used as material had been derived from T cells, B-cell-depleted T cells, or PBMCs.

The study counted Cohort 3 donors as recovered given two negative PCRs, clearance, or symptom resolution. The length of the CDR3 is 15 residues. Germline CDR1 is SGHVS and CDR2 is FQNEAQ. Trimming pared 1 base from V and 5 bases from J, leaving 12 bases between. The chain is built from TRBV7-8 and TRBJ1-5, with D maybe TRBD1 (5 bases). The source of this sequence is a man aged 25 to 40 who had recovered from COVID-19. Sequencing was carried out using PBMCs or T cells enriched from blood (not recorded which). The CDR3 spells CASSLGRVGHQPQHF. DNA for the CDR3: TGTGCCAGCAGCTTAGGCAGGGTAGGACATCAGCCCCAGCATTTT.